The 20 T cell receptor beta chains in this list originate from one sample, sequenced in a study of shared clonotypes between healthy human individuals. The table came from immunoSEQ multiplex PCR; TCRdb's copy has only in-frame clones and leaves some out. In the table there are 1.6 million or so clones, 97% to 99% of which are singletons. The sample comprised naive CD4+ T cells sorted from blood. Subset of the sample: CD45RA+ positively selected. The receptors shown here come from a man aged 30-40 years in good health.

This clone was seen only once. The chain recombines TRBV2 with TRBJ2-7; 7 nucleotides agree with TRBD2. V was pared by 5 bases and J by 2 bases, with 6 bases of the junction left unmatched. CDR1 is SNHLY, CDR2 FYNNEI, per germline. The CDR3 is 14 residues long. For the CDR3, the DNA is TGTGCCAGCAGTCGTCTAGCGGCCGCCTACGAGCAGTACTTC. Amino acids: CASSRLAAAYEQYF.

The chain combines TRBV29-1 with TRBJ2-5, with TRBD1 matching over 10 bases. Germline assignment: CDR1 SQVTM and CDR2 ANQGSEA. V shed 6 bases and J 5 bases; nucleotides not matched to a gene: 12. CDR3 length equals 15 residues. This CDR3 is CSVLTPGDRGETQYF. DNA for the CDR3: TGCAGCGTCCTTACCCCAGGGGACAGGGGTGAGACCCAGTACTTC.

The chain uses TRBV11-2 and TRBJ2-5; D remains unclear. Germline V gene data show CDR1 as SGHAT and CDR2 as FQNNGV. Trimming took 6 bases from V and 4 from J, leaving 12 bases between them. The CDR3 has 13 residues. CDR3 loop: CASRYVGSETQYF. In DNA form, the CDR3 reads TGTGCCAGCAGATACGTCGGGTCAGAGACCCAGTACTTC. Filled out from reference TRBV11-2 and TRBJ2-5, the complete variable domain reads EAGVAQSPRYKIIEKRQSVAFWCNPISGHATLYWYQQILGQGPKLLIQFQNNGVVDDSQLPKDRFSAERLKGVDSTLKIQPAKLEDSAVYLCASRYVGSETQYFGPGTRLLVL.

CDR3 bases: TGCGCCAGCAGCCAAGGCAACTACAATGAGCAGTTCTTC. Encoded protein: CASSQGNYNEQFF. The chain employs TRBV4-1 and TRBJ2-1; the D is unclear. The CDR3 runs to 13 residues. Trimming pared 1 base from V and 3 bases from J, leaving 4 bases between. Germline lookup yields CDR1 MGHRA and CDR2 YSYEKL.

Note on this clone: The same CDR3 arises from other DNA sequences in this sample as well. J is TRBJ1-2 and V is TRBV28, with 8 bases matching TRBD1. Unmatched junction bases numbered 5, after V lost 3 bases and J lost 8 bases. Germline-derived CDR1 and CDR2 are MDHEN and SYDVKM. The CDR3 length is 13 residues. The CDR3 loop reads CASSFQGARGYTF. CDR3 DNA sequence: TGTGCCAGCAGTTTTCAGGGGGCGCGGGGCTACACCTTC.

The chain couples TRBV25-1 to TRBJ2-3; D remains unclear. Germline CDR1 MGHDK, CDR2 SYGVNS. This CDR3 region has 14 residues. V was shortened by 1 base and J by 0 bases, with 5 bases between the two germline ends. The CDR3 protein is CASSESRSTDTQYF. In nucleotides, the CDR3 is TGTGCCAGCAGTGAATCCCGGAGCACAGATACGCAGTATTTT.

The J gene is TRBJ2-7, the V gene TRBV5-1; D might be TRBD1 or TRBD2, each matching 5 bases. Between the trimmed V and J ends, which lost 0 bases and 3 bases, there was a span of 13 bases. The CDR3 has 15 residues. CDR1 is SGHRS and CDR2 is YFSETQ in the germline V gene. The CDR3: CASSLGRDAFYEQYF. As DNA, the CDR3 is TGCGCCAGCAGCTTGGGACGGGACGCCTTCTACGAGCAGTACTTC.

This rearrangement joins TRBV7-3 to TRBJ2-1; the match to TRBD2 covers 8 bases. The CDR3 runs 19 residues. Germline CDR1 is SGHTA and CDR2 is FQGTGA. V lost 3 bases to trimming and J lost 2 bases; unmatched junction nucleotides: 15. CDR3 in DNA: TGTGCCAGCAGCTTTCTCCCCAGCGGGGGAGGGGGGACCTACAATGAGCAGTTCTTC. Its translation: CASSFLPSGGGGTYNEQFF.

This chain links TRBV18 with TRBJ2-3; perhaps TRBD1 as D (6 bases). With 2 bases removed from V and 4 bases from J, the gap between germline ends came to 7 bases. The CDR3 runs to 13 residues. CDR1 is KGHSH, CDR2 LQKENI, per germline. CDR3 coding DNA: TGTGCCAGCTCACCAAACAGGGCAGATACGCAGTATTTT. Amino acid sequence: CASSPNRADTQYF.

CDR3 DNA sequence: TGTGCCAGCAGCCCTCTAGCGGGAGGGGGAGATACGCAGTATTTT. Its protein product is CASSPLAGGGDTQYF. V is TRBV11-2 and J is TRBJ2-3; 12 bases match TRBD2. In germline, CDR1 is SGHAT, CDR2 FQNNGV. The CDR3 extends over 15 amino acids. The junction had 5 bases not matched to a gene; V was cut back by 5 bases and J by 5 bases.

The CDR3 DNA sequence: TGTGCCAGCGCCCCGGGACTAGCGCGAGATACGCAGTATTTT. Translation: CASAPGLARDTQYF. The rearrangement joins TRBV5-4 to TRBJ2-3; 10 bases align to TRBD2. Trimming took 7 bases from V and 5 from J; bases not matched to a gene: 7. The CDR3 totals 14 residues. The germline V gene encodes CDR1 SGHNT and CDR2 YYREEE (reference sequence).

The chain combines TRBV28 with TRBJ2-1, with D maybe TRBD2 (5 bases). The CDR3 contains 16 residues. CDR1 is MDHEN and CDR2 is SYDVKM in the germline V gene. V lost 5 bases and J lost 0, with 14 bases in between. The CDR3 DNA sequence: TGTGCCAGCAGTCCCCTGGGAGCGTACTCCTACAATGAGCAGTTCTTC. This gives the protein CASSPLGAYSYNEQFF. Variable domain in full (rest from reference TRBV28 and TRBJ2-1): DVKVTQSSRYLVKRTGEKVFLECVQDMDHENMFWYRQDPGLGLRLIYFSYDVKMKEKGDIPEGYSVSREKKERFSLILESASTNQTSMYLCASSPLGAYSYNEQFFGPGTRLTVL.

This clone has a single count. This chain's CDR3 is CASSFRLAGEQYF. CDR3 DNA: TGTGCCAGCAGTTTCCGACTAGCGGGAGAACAGTACTTC. V gene TRBV27 combines with J gene TRBJ2-7; 12 nucleotides line up with TRBD2. This CDR3 contains 13 residues. Germline V lookup: CDR1 MNHEY, CDR2 SMNVEV (reference sequence). Trimming removed 3 bases from V and 10 bases from J; junction bases left unmatched: 4.

The V gene is TRBV4-1, the J gene TRBJ2-1; 13 bases are shared with TRBD2. V trimming: 1 base; J trimming: 9 bases; junction bases outside the gene matches: 9. Germline values: CDR1 MGHRA, CDR2 YSYEKL. The CDR3 length is 17 residues. The CDR3 region has the DNA TGCGCCAGCAGCCAAGTGGGTACTAGCGGGAGGGCCGGTGAGCAGTTCTTC. Amino acids: CASSQVGTSGRAGEQFF.

This clone occurred once. The gene calls are TRBV13 and TRBJ2-5; 8 positions match TRBD2. After removal of 4 bases from V and 1 base from J, the junction contained 17 bases not matched to a gene. CDR1 PRHDT and CDR2 FYEKMQ come from the germline V gene (reference sequence). The CDR3 is 19 residues long. CDR3 residues: CASSSRALAGIARQETQYF. CDR3 sequence (DNA): TGTGCCAGCAGCTCTAGGGCGCTAGCGGGTATCGCCCGCCAAGAGACCCAGTACTTC.

This chain links TRBV5-4 with TRBJ2-7, with 7 bases lining up with TRBD1. The CDR3 runs 14 residues. V lost 1 base and J lost 3; bases outside the gene matches: 4. Germline V gives CDR1 SGHNT, CDR2 YYREEE (reference sequence). DNA for the CDR3: TGTGCCAGCAGCTTGCCTGGGACAGTCTACGAGCAGTACTTC. Protein: CASSLPGTVYEQYF.

The chain recombines TRBV10-3 with TRBJ2-3, with 9 bases lining up with TRBD2. Germline lookup yields CDR1 ENHRY and CDR2 SYGVKD. Trimming took 2 bases from V and 1 from J; bases not matched to a gene: 4. The CDR3 sequence is 16 residues long. CDR3 in DNA: TGTGCCATCAGTGAGGGCGGGAGGGCCCGCACAGATACGCAGTATTTT. The encoded protein is CAISEGGRARTDTQYF.

This clone was picked up one time. V usage is TRBV15 and J usage is TRBJ1-5; the D is unclear. Germline CDR1 LNHNV, CDR2 YYDKDF (reference sequence). The V end was cut by 1 base, the J end by 9 bases, with 10 bases between. The CDR3 spans 13 residues. CDR3 loop: CATSRVDVPPQHF. The CDR3 coding sequence is TGTGCCACCAGCAGAGTTGACGTTCCGCCCCAGCATTTT.

The rearrangement links TRBV5-1 to TRBJ2-7, with TRBD1 identical over 7 bases. The CDR3 runs 16 residues. Per the germline V gene, CDR1 is SGHRS and CDR2 is YFSETQ. V dropped 2 bases and J dropped 1; count of bases not matched to a gene: 9. CDR3 loop: CASSFGSPGQSYEQYF. The CDR3 coding sequence is TGCGCCAGCAGCTTTGGTTCCCCGGGACAGTCCTACGAGCAGTACTTC.

This chain links TRBV25-1 with TRBJ2-5; a weak D match, TRBD1 (7 bases). The CDR3 has 15 amino acids. V lost 1 base, J lost 2 bases, and 11 bases lay in between. Per germline, CDR1 MGHDK and CDR2 SYGVNS. CDR3 protein: CASSEFRGAQETQYF. The CDR3, as DNA: TGTGCCAGCAGTGAATTCAGGGGGGCACAAGAGACCCAGTACTTC.